This T cell receptor (beta chain) is drawn from a study of blood T cell repertoires in COVID-19. Method: immunoSEQ multiplex PCR; TCRdb's copy keeps in-frame clones and lacks some. Counted here are more than 450,000 clones, approximately 86% occurring once; the ten biggest clones make up roughly 0.7%. Cohorts were based on clinical histories the participants reported. Each recovered donor of Cohort 3 presented with two negative PCRs, clearance, or symptom resolution. Trimming shortened V by 4 bases and J by 6 bases, and 9 bases separated the two germline ends. Germline loops: CDR1 KGHSH, CDR2 LQKENI. This CDR3 region has 12 residues.

The receptor's source is a woman aged 18-29 years who had recovered from COVID-19. This rearrangement joins TRBV18 to TRBJ1-1; D not resolved. Sequenced: PBMCs or T cells enriched from blood (not recorded which). The DNA of the CDR3 is TGTGCCAGCTCACAAAGGGAGGCTGAAGCTTTCTTT. Translation gives CASSQREAEAFF.